These 12 T cell receptor beta chains share one sample of origin, sequenced in a study of blood T cell repertoires in COVID-19. Assay: immunoSEQ multiplex PCR; the TCRdb copy retains only in-frame clones and omits some. The sample has about 62,000 clones; 92% are singletons. Sequencing used peripheral blood. The receptors derive from a human donor in a cohort sampled during active COVID-19.

The chain employs TRBV5-8 and TRBJ2-7, with 7 bases matching TRBD1. Germline assignment: CDR1 SGHTS and CDR2 YDEGEE. This CDR3 comprises 12 residues. V dropped 9 bases and J dropped 2; count of bases not matched to a gene: 5. Written as DNA, the CDR3 is TGTGCCACTCCACAGGGGCCCTACGAGCAGTACTTC. It codes for CATPQGPYEQYF.

J is TRBJ2-1 and V is TRBV9; TRBD1 matches 7 bases. CDR3 length: 15 residues. Losses at the gene ends were 3 bases for V and 0 bases for J; bases not matched to a gene: 3. The V gene's germline CDR1 is SGDLS and CDR2 YYNGEE. CDR3: CASSAGTVSYNEQFF. The CDR3 nucleotides read TGTGCCAGCAGCGCCGGGACAGTCTCCTACAATGAGCAGTTCTTC.

This clone has only one observation. The chain couples TRBV12-3 or TRBV12-4 to TRBJ1-2, with unresolved D. V was shortened by 6 bases and J by 0 bases, with 8 bases between the two germline ends. CDR3 length: 13 residues. The CDR3: CASSQLPNYGYTF. In DNA form, the CDR3 reads TGTGCCAGCAGCCAACTTCCTAACTATGGCTACACCTTC.

The chain joins TRBV2 to TRBJ2-7, with TRBD1 as a possible D gene (5 bases). V lost 4 bases to trimming and J lost 4 bases, with 14 bases between them. The CDR3 loop spans 14 amino acids. CDR1 and CDR2 from the germline V gene are SNHLY and FYNNEI. The CDR3 region is CASSAHGASYEQYF. The CDR3 DNA reads as TGTGCCAGCAGTGCTCATGGGGCTTCGTACGAGCAGTACTTC.

The DNA for the CDR3 is TGTGCCAGCTCACCACGACTAGCGGGAGGGAATGAGCAGTTCTTC. Its protein product is CASSPRLAGGNEQFF. The chain uses TRBV18 and TRBJ2-1; 14 bases fit TRBD2. The germline CDR1 and CDR2 sequences are KGHSH and LQKENI. V was pared by 1 base and J by 7 bases, with 0 bases of the junction left unmatched. The CDR3 has 15 amino acids.

This clone has a single count. This chain uses TRBV19 with TRBJ2-3; TRBD2 might be the D (5 bases). The CDR3 length is 16 residues. V was cut by 0 bases and J by 2 bases, with 12 bases left in between. CDR1 is LNHDA and CDR2 is SQIVND in the germline V gene (reference sequence). CDR3 amino acids: CASSIDGRGPTDTQYF. As DNA, the CDR3 is TGTGCCAGTAGTATAGATGGTCGGGGTCCCACAGATACGCAGTATTTT.

The CDR3 sequence is CASSLQSAYSNQPQHF. DNA for the CDR3: TGTGCCAGCAGCTTACAAAGCGCTTATAGCAATCAGCCCCAGCATTTT. J is TRBJ1-5 and V is TRBV7-2; D is unresolved. The CDR3 has 16 amino acids. Germline CDR1 SGHTA, CDR2 FQGNSA. V lost 2 bases to trimming and J lost 0 bases, with 11 bases between them.

V gene TRBV12-3 or TRBV12-4 combines with J gene TRBJ2-1; weak D call: TRBD2 (5 bases). CDR3 length: 13 residues. The V end was cut by 3 bases, the J end by 4 bases, with 7 bases between. The CDR3 DNA sequence: TGTGCCAGCAGTTTCGGAGGATACAATGAGCAGTTCTTC. This codes for CASSFGGYNEQFF.

The chain links TRBV14 to TRBJ2-3; unclear D gene. V was trimmed by 4 bases and J by 0 bases, leaving 23 bases between them. Germline V gives CDR1 SGHDN, CDR2 FVKESK. The CDR3 is made up of 19 amino acids. CDR3 residues: CASSLRLVDIRHSTDTQYF. CDR3 coding DNA: TGTGCCAGCAGCCTGCGGCTAGTGGATATTCGTCATAGCACAGATACGCAGTATTTT.

This chain links TRBV5-1 with TRBJ2-7; TRBD1 matches 10 bases. The junction had 9 bases not matched to a gene; V was cut back by 4 bases and J by 5 bases. Germline values: CDR1 SGHRS, CDR2 YFSETQ. The CDR3 consists of 15 residues. The CDR3 coding sequence is TGCGCCAGCAGCAACCGACAGGGGGCTCTCAACGAGCAGTACTTC. Its protein product is CASSNRQGALNEQYF.

The gene calls are TRBV7-9 and TRBJ2-7; D is perhaps TRBD2 (7 bases). Germline values: CDR1 SEHNR, CDR2 FQNEAQ (reference sequence). The CDR3 is made up of 14 amino acids. V lost 4 bases and J lost 4, with 14 bases in between. CDR3 DNA: TGTGCCAGCAGCTCAGGGGAGGGCTCGTACGAGCAGTACTTC. Protein: CASSSGEGSYEQYF.

The CDR3 here is CASSFGSNEQYF. CDR3 nucleotides: TGTGCCAGCAGTTTTGGGAGCAACGAGCAGTACTTC. The J gene is TRBJ2-7, the V gene TRBV12-3 or TRBV12-4; D is perhaps TRBD2 (5 bases). Trimming took 3 bases from V and 5 from J, leaving 8 bases between them. The CDR3 is made up of 12 amino acids.